The T cell receptor beta chain described here comes from a study of blood T cell repertoires in COVID-19. Background on the study: Acute-phase and convalescent COVID-19 samples originated in the United States, Italy and Spain. T cells, B-cell-depleted T cells, or PBMCs supplied cDNA or gDNA.

V lost 2 bases and J lost 7, with 18 bases in between. The CDR3 is 16 amino acids. Germline V gene sequence: CDR1 MNHEY, CDR2 SVGEGT. This clone has only a few counts. Some clones are missing from TCRdb's copy, which holds only in-frame ones; the method was immunoSEQ multiplex PCR. The data hold roughly 240,000 clones, with around 86% observed a single time. The gene calls are TRBV6-2 or TRBV6-3 and TRBJ1-5; D is unclear. The clonotype comes from a woman in her 30s who had recovered from COVID-19. The material sequenced was peripheral blood. The CDR3 region has the DNA TGTGCCAGCAGTTACATCGAGGGTAGGGTCGAGCAGCCCCAGCATTTT. This codes for CASSYIEGRVEQPQHF.